This T cell receptor (beta chain) was identified in a study of T cells in Graves' hyperthyroidism and ophthalmopathy. These patients, aged 18 to 65, had recently diagnosed hyperthyroidism lasting under 2 months. It was uncontrolled infection, other autoimmune disease, pregnancy or lactation that excluded patients. Every diagnosis used clinical symptoms, serum thyroxine and TRAb, thyroid ultrasound and orbital computed tomography. Amplification of TCR beta CDR3 regions used RNA as the template. The TCR CDR3 first-round RT-PCR relied on the HTBI primer set. Via MiXCR, TCRdb re-called the multiplex PCR reads, giving one row per CDR3 protein. This table has 470,000 or so distinct CDR3 sequences, under 25% appearing once. Trimming took 5 bases from V and 0 from J, leaving 14 bases between them. Germline-derived CDR1 and CDR2 are MNHNS and SASEGT. This CDR3 contains 15 residues. This clonotype was seen more than once but under ten times. The antigen is undetermined.

Whole-study results and caveats: Most expanded thyroid clonotypes above 0.001 recurred in blood.

The source material was blood. The receptor comes from a man between 18 and 29 years old with Graves' hyperthyroidism. V and J are TRBV6-1 and TRBJ2-7, with D possibly TRBD1 on 6 matching bases. DNA for the CDR3: TGTGCCAGCAGTAGACCGGGACACGACTCCTACGAGCAGTACTTC. Translating gives CASSRPGHDSYEQYF.